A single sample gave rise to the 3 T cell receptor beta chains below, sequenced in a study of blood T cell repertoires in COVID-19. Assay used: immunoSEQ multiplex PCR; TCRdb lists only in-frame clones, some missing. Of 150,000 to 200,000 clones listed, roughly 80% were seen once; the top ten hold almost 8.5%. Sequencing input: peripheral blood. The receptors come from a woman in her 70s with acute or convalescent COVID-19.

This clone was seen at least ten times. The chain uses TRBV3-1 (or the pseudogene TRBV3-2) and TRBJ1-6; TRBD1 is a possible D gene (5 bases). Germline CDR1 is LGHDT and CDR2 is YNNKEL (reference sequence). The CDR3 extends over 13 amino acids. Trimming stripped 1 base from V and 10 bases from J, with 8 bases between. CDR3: CASSQAGLSPLHF. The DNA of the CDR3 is TGTGCCAGCAGCCAAGCAGGGTTATCACCCCTCCACTTT.

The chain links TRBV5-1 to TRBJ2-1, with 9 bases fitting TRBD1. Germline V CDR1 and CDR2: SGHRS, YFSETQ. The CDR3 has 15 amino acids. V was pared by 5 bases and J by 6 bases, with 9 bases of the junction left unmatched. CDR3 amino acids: CASSSGQGLFNEQFF. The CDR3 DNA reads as TGCGCCAGCAGTTCGGGACAGGGCCTTTTCAATGAGCAGTTCTTC.

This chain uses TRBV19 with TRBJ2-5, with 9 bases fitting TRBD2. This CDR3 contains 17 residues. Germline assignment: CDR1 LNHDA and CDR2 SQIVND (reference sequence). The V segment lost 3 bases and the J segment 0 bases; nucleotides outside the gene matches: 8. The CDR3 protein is CASSIVSSGVYQETQYF. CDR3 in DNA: TGTGCCAGTAGTATTGTGTCTAGCGGGGTGTACCAAGAGACCCAGTACTTC. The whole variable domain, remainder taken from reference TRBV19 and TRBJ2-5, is DGGITQSPKYLFRKEGQNVTLSCEQNLNHDAMYWYRQDPGQGLRLIYYSQIVNDFQKGDIAEGYSVSREKKESFPLTVTSAQKNPTAFYLCASSIVSSGVYQETQYFGPGTRLLVL.